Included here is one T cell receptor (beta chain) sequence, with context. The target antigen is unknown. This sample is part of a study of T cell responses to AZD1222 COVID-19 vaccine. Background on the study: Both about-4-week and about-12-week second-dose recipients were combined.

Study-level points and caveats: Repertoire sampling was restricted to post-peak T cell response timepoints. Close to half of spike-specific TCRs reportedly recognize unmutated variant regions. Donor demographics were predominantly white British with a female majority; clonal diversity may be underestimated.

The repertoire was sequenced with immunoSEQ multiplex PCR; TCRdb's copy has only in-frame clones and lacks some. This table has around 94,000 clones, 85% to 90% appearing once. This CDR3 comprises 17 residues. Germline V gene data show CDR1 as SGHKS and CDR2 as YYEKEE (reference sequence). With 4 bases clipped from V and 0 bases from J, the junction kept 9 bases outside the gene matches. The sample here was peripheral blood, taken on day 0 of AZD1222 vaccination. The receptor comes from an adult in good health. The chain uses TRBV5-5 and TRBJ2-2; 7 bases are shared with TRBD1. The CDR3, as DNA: TGTGCCAGCAGCCTTTGGGACAGCTACACGAACACCGGGGAGCTGTTTTTT. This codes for CASSLWDSYTNTGELFF.